These T cell receptor beta chains were read from a single sample in a study of read filtering for tumor transcriptome and immune sequencing. TCRdb reprocessed the reads with MiXCR, giving one entry per CDR3 protein. The data show more than 100,000 distinct CDR3 sequences, about 13% seen once. The sequencing sample was made of a population of CD138-negative cells sorted from bone marrow. The receptors derive from a donor at least 40 years old with multiple myeloma. Each CDR3 is given with its conserved first and last residue. Fields, in order: V gene, J gene, CDR3 length, D gene, clone size, CDR3 protein, CDR3 DNA. A D gene is named only where the DNA matches it firmly. The size of a clone is reported for some rows only, either as once, few or many, or as a class for expanded clones.

V: TRBV15
J: TRBJ2-7
length: 14
D: NA
size: many
CDR3: CATSPKGGTYEQYF
DNA: TGTGCCACCAGCCCCAAGGGGGGAACCTACGAGCAGTACTTC

V: TRBV6-5
J: TRBJ1-1
length: 15
D: TRBD1
size: few
CDR3: CASRRQGAVNTEAFF
DNA: TGTGCCAGCAGACGACAGGGGGCGGTGAACACTGAAGCTTTCTTT

V: TRBV29-1
J: TRBJ1-1
length: 13
D: NA
size: many
CDR3: CSVEWGWDTEAFF
DNA: TGCAGCGTTGAATGGGGATGGGACACTGAAGCTTTCTTT

V: TRBV29-1
J: TRBJ2-3
length: 15
D: TRBD2
size: many
CDR3: CSVETSGRATDTQYF
DNA: TGCAGCGTTGAGACTAGCGGGAGGGCCACAGATACGCAGTATTTT

V: TRBV7-8
J: TRBJ2-1
length: 19
D: NA
size: many
CDR3: CASSPPSDRGLAGYNEQFF
DNA: TGTGCCAGCAGCCCACCCTCTGACAGGGGACTAGCAGGCTACAATGAGCAGTTCTTC

V: TRBV9
J: TRBJ2-7
length: 16
D: TRBD2
size: many
CDR3: CASSKSGNPFSYEQYF
DNA: TGTGCCAGCAGCAAAAGCGGGAACCCCTTTTCCTACGAGCAGTACTTC

V: TRBV11-2
J: TRBJ2-5
length: 15
D: NA
size: many
CDR3: CASSPFPQYQETQYF
DNA: TGTGCCAGCAGCCCTTTTCCGCAGTACCAAGAGACCCAGTACTTC

V: TRBV7-8
J: TRBJ2-7
length: 14
D: NA
size: NA
CDR3: CASSLGGPVYEQYF
DNA: TGTGCCAGCAGCTTAGGTGGGCCGGTATACGAGCAGTACTTC

V: TRBV12-3/TRBV12-4
J: TRBJ2-2
length: 12
D: NA
size: NA
CDR3: CVSSSNTGELFF
DNA: TGTGTCAGCAGCTCGAACACCGGGGAGCTGTTTTTT

V: TRBV7-9
J: TRBJ1-1
length: 14
D: NA
size: NA
CDR3: CASSPRTENTEAFF
DNA: TGTGCCAGCAGCCCCCGGACGGAGAACACTGAAGCTTTCTTT

V: TRBV12-3/TRBV12-4
J: TRBJ1-5
length: 14
D: NA
size: many
CDR3: CASSPSRGNQPQHF
DNA: TGTGCCAGCAGTCCGTCCAGGGGCAATCAGCCCCAGCATTTT

V: TRBV4-1
J: TRBJ2-1
length: 16
D: TRBD1
size: many
CDR3: CASSQDAGGYYNEQFF
DNA: TGCGCCAGCAGCCAAGACGCAGGGGGCTACTACAATGAGCAGTTCTTC

V: TRBV9
J: TRBJ2-6
length: 18
D: NA
size: NA
CDR3: CASSSGGPHISGANVLTF
DNA: TGTGCCAGCAGCTCCGGAGGACCCCATATCTCTGGGGCCAACGTCCTGACTTTC

V: TRBV12-3/TRBV12-4
J: TRBJ2-2
length: 20
D: NA
size: many
CDR3: CASSPNSWVSGATNTGELFF
DNA: TGTGCCAGCAGTCCCAACTCTTGGGTTAGCGGTGCTACGAACACCGGGGAGCTGTTTTTT

V: TRBV7-8
J: TRBJ1-1
length: 12
D: NA
size: many
CDR3: CASSLPRRKAFF
DNA: TGTGCCAGCAGCCTTCCCCGGAGAAAAGCTTTCTTT

V: TRBV27
J: TRBJ1-5
length: 15
D: NA
size: many
CDR3: CASSLYGYSNQPQHF
DNA: TGTGCCAGCAGTTTATACGGGTATAGCAATCAGCCCCAGCATTTT

V: TRBV11-2
J: TRBJ2-7
length: 15
D: TRBD2
size: many
CDR3: CASSLMRERPYEQYF
DNA: TGTGCCAGCAGCTTAATGCGGGAGCGACCCTACGAGCAGTACTTC

V: TRBV20-1
J: TRBJ1-2
length: 15
D: NA
size: many
CDR3: CSARDRQGPLYGYTF
DNA: TGCAGTGCTAGAGATAGGCAGGGCCCCCTCTATGGCTACACCTTC

V: TRBV19
J: TRBJ2-1
length: 15
D: NA
size: many
CDR3: CASSTGLSSYNEQFF
DNA: TGTGCCAGTAGCACTGGACTTAGCTCCTACAATGAGCAGTTCTTC

V: TRBV29-1
J: TRBJ2-1
length: 15
D: NA
size: many
CDR3: CSVEDPGNSYNEQFF
DNA: TGCAGCGTTGAAGATCCAGGGAACTCCTACAATGAGCAGTTCTTC

V: TRBV6-5
J: TRBJ2-1
length: 14
D: NA
size: NA
CDR3: CASSYGPADDEQFF
DNA: TGTGCCAGCAGTTATGGCCCAGCGGACGATGAGCAGTTCTTC

V: TRBV6-6
J: TRBJ2-3
length: 14
D: TRBD1
size: many
CDR3: CASSDRDRADTQYF
DNA: TGTGCCAGCAGTGACAGGGATCGTGCAGATACGCAGTATTTT

V: TRBV5-1
J: TRBJ2-1
length: 16
D: TRBD2
size: few
CDR3: CASSLELLAGYNEQFF
DNA: TGCGCCAGCAGCTTGGAACTATTAGCGGGTTACAATGAGCAGTTCTTC

V: TRBV7-3
J: TRBJ2-1
length: 16
D: TRBD2
size: many
CDR3: CASSPLAGAPWGEQFF
DNA: TGTGCCAGCAGCCCCTTAGCGGGAGCCCCCTGGGGGGAGCAGTTCTTC

V: TRBV9
J: TRBJ1-5
length: 12
D: NA
size: many
CDR3: CASSAMSGPQHF
DNA: TGTGCCAGCAGCGCGATGAGTGGGCCCCAGCATTTT

V: TRBV11-3
J: TRBJ2-5
length: 15
D: TRBD2
size: many
CDR3: CASSGTSGRGETQYF
DNA: TGTGCCAGCAGCGGGACTAGCGGGAGAGGAGAGACCCAGTACTTC